This T cell receptor beta chain was sequenced for a study of Ad26.COV2.S vaccination and SARS-CoV-2 variants (dated by TCRdb to the early 2020s). Looking at the study overall: Vaccine-arm donors were drawn from COV1001, a multicentre, randomized, double-blind, placebo-controlled phase I-IIa trial of Ad26.COV2.S in healthy adults. Ad26.COV2.S was given intramuscularly at 5x10^10 or 1x10^11 viral particles, as a single shot or as two shots 56 days apart. TCRbeta repertoire sequencing was used to assess the specificity and breadth of SARS-CoV-2-reactive T cell receptors after Ad26.COV2.S vaccination. A total of some 30 samples were included in the TCR-sequenced set, comprising roughly 19 Ad26.COV2.S vaccine recipients, 5 placebo recipients and 8 SARS-CoV-2 convalescent individuals. Trial participants were randomized into five groups of five: low-dose or high-dose Ad26.COV2.S given once or twice, or placebo on both occasions. Blinding of investigators to trial group allocation was maintained during experiments and outcome assessment.

The CDR3 spans 14 residues, from the cysteine through the phenylalanine. This entry keeps only the CDR3 DNA: 42 bases, framed from base 1. Trimming at the junction amounts to 2 bases on V and 0 bases on J, and the germline ends lie 8 bases apart. Per the germline V gene, MNHEY is the CDR1 and SVGAGI is the CDR2. Overall study outcomes, separate from this receptor: After vaccination, spike-specific CD8+ and CD4+ T cell responses were reported to show substantial breadth. Comparing responses between vaccine doses or regimens was not something the study was powered to do. Comparable non-spike TCR breadth was observed between vaccine and placebo recipients, consistent with only spike being contained in the vaccine. Spike-specific TCR breadth was higher in Ad26.COV2.S recipients than in placebo recipients (P = 0.0014). It was noted by the authors that total T cell responses may have been underestimated by the TCR breadth and depth analyses.

The immunoSEQ Assay was used to sequence TCRbeta CDR3 regions. After extraction, genomic DNA underwent amplification by bias-controlled multiplex PCR, followed by high-throughput sequencing. From the authors' description of their analysis: Collapsing and filtering of sequences were performed to quantify the absolute abundance of each unique TCRbeta CDR3 region. T cell fraction was estimated by normalizing TCRbeta template counts to usable DNA, which was measured by amplifying reference genes present in all nucleated cells. Repertoire TCRs were annotated as SARS-CoV-2-specific when V gene, CDR3 amino acid sequence and J gene were exactly matched to a known reactive TCR set. MIRA supplied the reference SARS-CoV-2 TCR set, which was filtered for enrichment in COVID-19-positive ImmuneCODE repertoires so that public or cross-reactive TCRs were removed. Based on the MIRA antigens, annotated TCRs were further analysed at the level of specific ORF or position within ORF. Depth was the summed frequency of annotated unique rearrangements, while breadth was defined as annotated unique rearrangements over total unique productive rearrangements. Group comparisons of TCR breadth used two-sided Wilcoxon rank-sum tests. TCRdb limited this immuneACCESS table to in-frame rearrangements with V and J called. A share of clones is missing; checked studies link under half to unresolved V genes, and the rest is unexplained. V and J calls plus clone size are reproduced from that table; the DNA served to infer D and trimming. The sample yields approximately 410,000 clones; 85% to 90% were counted once. 3.6% of the sample rests with the top ten.

This clone was seen many times. Its target antigen remains unknown. Base quality data are lacking; no much larger clone is found one base away. The same CDR3 arises from other DNA sequences in this sample as well. What this sample's treatment or condition label stands for: around 19 received Ad26.COV2.S at low or high dose, single or two shots; about 5 received placebo; per-sample allocation not given. For vaccine and placebo recipients, repertoires were sequenced using samples collected on day 63 after the first injection. Between 29 July and 7 August 2020, Cohort 1b enrolled fewer than 30 adults aged 18-55 years at one site in Boston, USA. As a vaccine, Ad26.COV2.S was a replication-incompetent adenovirus type 26 vector that expressed a prefusion-stabilized SARS-CoV-2 spike protein derived from the original Wuhan strain.

The source was peripheral blood, collected in a trial of Ad26.COV2.S vaccine versus placebo. The chain is made from TRBV6-5 and TRBJ2-7; the D gene cannot be resolved beyond TRBD1 or TRBD2, each matching 5 bases. The sequence derives from a person between 18 and 60 years old who received the Ad26.COV2.S COVID-19 vaccine or a placebo. The CDR3 here reads CASSYGTSSYEQYF. DNA sequence: TGTGCCAGCAGTTACGGGACGAGCTCCTACGAGCAGTACTTC.